The next 13 T cell receptor beta chains were all read from a single sample in a study of cytomegalovirus exposure and HLA in healthy donors. With 60 Vbeta and 13 Jbeta primers, the PCR was carried out. Data came from immunoSEQ multiplex PCR; TCRdb stores just in-frame clones and leaves some out. The table includes about 120,000 clones, around 76% detected once. Source material: PBMCs. Receptors were obtained from a man in his 60s in good health and CMV-seropositive.

V is TRBV19 and J is TRBJ2-2, with 8 bases aligning to TRBD1. Germline trimming cut 10 bases from V and 1 base from J; bases unmatched to any gene: 5. Germline CDR1 and CDR2: LNHDA and SQIVND (reference sequence). This CDR3 contains 14 residues. The DNA for the CDR3 is TGTGCCACCGCGGACAGGGTGAACACCGGGGAGCTGTTTTTT. Amino acid sequence: CATADRVNTGELFF.

The chain combines TRBV7-9 with TRBJ1-1; D may be TRBD1 (6 bases). V was pared by 0 bases and J by 4 bases, with 12 bases between. The CDR3 totals 15 residues. Germline V lookup: CDR1 SEHNR, CDR2 FQNEAQ (reference sequence). The CDR3: CASSLAAGGATEAFF. The CDR3 DNA sequence: TGTGCCAGCAGCTTAGCGGCGGGGGGCGCCACTGAAGCTTTCTTT.

The chain couples TRBV18 to TRBJ2-1; tentative D call: TRBD2 (5 bases). Trimming stripped 3 bases from V and 4 bases from J, with 10 bases between. This CDR3 has 14 residues. Germline V lookup: CDR1 KGHSH, CDR2 LQKENI. The DNA of the CDR3 is TGTGCCAGCTCACCCCTCTCGGGATACAATGAGCAGTTCTTC. It yields the protein CASSPLSGYNEQFF.

The rearrangement links TRBV6-5 to TRBJ1-5, with D unresolved. Germline-derived CDR1 and CDR2 are MNHEY and SVGAGI. There are 12 residues in the CDR3. V shed 6 bases and J shed 3 bases, with 6 bases lying between them. DNA for the CDR3: TGTGCCAGCAGCCCAAACAATCAGCCCCAGCATTTT. Translation gives CASSPNNQPQHF.

This chain connects TRBV7-9 to TRBJ1-1, with D maybe TRBD1 (6 bases). This CDR3 is built from 13 residues. Germline V gives CDR1 SEHNR, CDR2 FQNEAQ (reference sequence). Trimming removed 5 bases from V and 1 base from J, with 8 bases in between. CDR3 loop: CASSEGQNTEAFF. The CDR3 DNA sequence: TGTGCCAGCAGCGAGGGACAGAACACTGAAGCTTTCTTT.

This sequence joins TRBV18 and TRBJ1-2, with 7 bases lining up with TRBD1. The CDR3 consists of 16 residues. V gave up 0 bases and J gave up 6 bases; unmatched junction bases: 10. Germline-derived CDR1 and CDR2 are KGHSH and LQKENI. CDR3 sequence reads: CASSPPGAGGINGYTF. The CDR3 DNA reads as TGTGCCAGCTCACCACCGGGAGCAGGGGGGATCAATGGCTACACCTTC.

The chain joins TRBV5-1 to TRBJ2-3, with TRBD2 identical over 8 bases. The ends lost 0 bases at V and 1 base at J; junction bases unmatched: 4. Per germline, CDR1 SGHRS and CDR2 YFSETQ. This CDR3 spans 16 amino acids. For the CDR3, the DNA is TGCGCCAGCAGCTTGGTTGGGACTAGGGGCACAGATACGCAGTATTTT. Translated: CASSLVGTRGTDTQYF.

This chain joins TRBV7-3 and TRBJ1-1; 7 nucleotides align to TRBD1. Germline CDR1 is SGHTA and CDR2 is FQGTGA. The ends lost 5 bases at V and 2 bases at J; junction bases unmatched: 8. The CDR3 length is 15 residues. The CDR3 region is CASSVRDSFNTEAFF. The CDR3 coding sequence is TGTGCCAGCAGCGTCCGGGACAGTTTTAACACTGAAGCTTTCTTT.

The chain couples TRBV19 to TRBJ2-1, with TRBD1 as a possible D gene (6 bases). V lost 1 base and J lost 7, with 11 bases in between. CDR3 length: 14 residues. The germline V gene has CDR1 LNHDA and CDR2 SQIVND (reference sequence). The CDR3 DNA reads TGTGCCAGTAGTATAGGGCAGGGGAATAATGAGCAGTTCTTC. This codes for CASSIGQGNNEQFF.

This clone was seen at least ten times. The chain joins TRBV25-1 to TRBJ1-3; D is perhaps TRBD1 (5 bases). V was pared by 6 bases and J by 7 bases, with 22 bases between. This CDR3 region has 16 residues. CDR1 is MGHDK, CDR2 SYGVNS, per germline. For the CDR3, the DNA is TGTGCCAGCAGCGACGTTATATCAGGGTATGGTAACACCATATATTTT. This encodes CASSDVISGYGNTIYF.

This clone has only a few counts. The chain uses TRBV7-2 and TRBJ2-7, with D perhaps matching TRBD1 (6 bases). Between the trimmed V and J ends, which lost 5 bases and 5 bases, there was a span of 10 bases. This CDR3 contains 12 residues. Germline V lookup: CDR1 SGHTA, CDR2 FQGNSA. CDR3 DNA sequence: TGTGCCAGCAGCCCAACAGGGAACGAGCAGTACTTC. Translating gives CASSPTGNEQYF. The whole variable domain, filled in from reference TRBV7-2 and TRBJ2-7, reads GAGVSQSPSNKVTEKGKDVELRCDPISGHTALYWYRQSLGQGLEFLIYFQGNSAPDKSGLPSDRFSAERTGGSVSTLTIQRTQQEDSAVYLCASSPTGNEQYFGPGTRLTVT.

The J gene is TRBJ2-6, the V gene TRBV5-6, with TRBD1 matching 9 bases. Germline V gene data show CDR1 as SGHDT and CDR2 as YYEEEE. V dropped 4 bases and J dropped 0; count of bases not matched to a gene: 2. The CDR3 totals 16 residues. CDR3 region: CASSRDRVSGANVLTF. DNA for the CDR3: TGTGCCAGCAGCCGGGACAGGGTCTCTGGGGCCAACGTCCTGACTTTC.

The chain carries TRBV5-4 and TRBJ2-6; possibly TRBD2 for D (5 bases). The germline gives CDR1 SGHNT, CDR2 YYREEE (reference sequence). V lost 4 bases and J 1 base, leaving 9 bases between the germline ends. There are 15 residues in the CDR3. The CDR3 loop reads CASSPERSGANVLTF. CDR3 in DNA: TGTGCCAGCAGCCCTGAGCGGTCTGGGGCCAACGTCCTGACTTTC.